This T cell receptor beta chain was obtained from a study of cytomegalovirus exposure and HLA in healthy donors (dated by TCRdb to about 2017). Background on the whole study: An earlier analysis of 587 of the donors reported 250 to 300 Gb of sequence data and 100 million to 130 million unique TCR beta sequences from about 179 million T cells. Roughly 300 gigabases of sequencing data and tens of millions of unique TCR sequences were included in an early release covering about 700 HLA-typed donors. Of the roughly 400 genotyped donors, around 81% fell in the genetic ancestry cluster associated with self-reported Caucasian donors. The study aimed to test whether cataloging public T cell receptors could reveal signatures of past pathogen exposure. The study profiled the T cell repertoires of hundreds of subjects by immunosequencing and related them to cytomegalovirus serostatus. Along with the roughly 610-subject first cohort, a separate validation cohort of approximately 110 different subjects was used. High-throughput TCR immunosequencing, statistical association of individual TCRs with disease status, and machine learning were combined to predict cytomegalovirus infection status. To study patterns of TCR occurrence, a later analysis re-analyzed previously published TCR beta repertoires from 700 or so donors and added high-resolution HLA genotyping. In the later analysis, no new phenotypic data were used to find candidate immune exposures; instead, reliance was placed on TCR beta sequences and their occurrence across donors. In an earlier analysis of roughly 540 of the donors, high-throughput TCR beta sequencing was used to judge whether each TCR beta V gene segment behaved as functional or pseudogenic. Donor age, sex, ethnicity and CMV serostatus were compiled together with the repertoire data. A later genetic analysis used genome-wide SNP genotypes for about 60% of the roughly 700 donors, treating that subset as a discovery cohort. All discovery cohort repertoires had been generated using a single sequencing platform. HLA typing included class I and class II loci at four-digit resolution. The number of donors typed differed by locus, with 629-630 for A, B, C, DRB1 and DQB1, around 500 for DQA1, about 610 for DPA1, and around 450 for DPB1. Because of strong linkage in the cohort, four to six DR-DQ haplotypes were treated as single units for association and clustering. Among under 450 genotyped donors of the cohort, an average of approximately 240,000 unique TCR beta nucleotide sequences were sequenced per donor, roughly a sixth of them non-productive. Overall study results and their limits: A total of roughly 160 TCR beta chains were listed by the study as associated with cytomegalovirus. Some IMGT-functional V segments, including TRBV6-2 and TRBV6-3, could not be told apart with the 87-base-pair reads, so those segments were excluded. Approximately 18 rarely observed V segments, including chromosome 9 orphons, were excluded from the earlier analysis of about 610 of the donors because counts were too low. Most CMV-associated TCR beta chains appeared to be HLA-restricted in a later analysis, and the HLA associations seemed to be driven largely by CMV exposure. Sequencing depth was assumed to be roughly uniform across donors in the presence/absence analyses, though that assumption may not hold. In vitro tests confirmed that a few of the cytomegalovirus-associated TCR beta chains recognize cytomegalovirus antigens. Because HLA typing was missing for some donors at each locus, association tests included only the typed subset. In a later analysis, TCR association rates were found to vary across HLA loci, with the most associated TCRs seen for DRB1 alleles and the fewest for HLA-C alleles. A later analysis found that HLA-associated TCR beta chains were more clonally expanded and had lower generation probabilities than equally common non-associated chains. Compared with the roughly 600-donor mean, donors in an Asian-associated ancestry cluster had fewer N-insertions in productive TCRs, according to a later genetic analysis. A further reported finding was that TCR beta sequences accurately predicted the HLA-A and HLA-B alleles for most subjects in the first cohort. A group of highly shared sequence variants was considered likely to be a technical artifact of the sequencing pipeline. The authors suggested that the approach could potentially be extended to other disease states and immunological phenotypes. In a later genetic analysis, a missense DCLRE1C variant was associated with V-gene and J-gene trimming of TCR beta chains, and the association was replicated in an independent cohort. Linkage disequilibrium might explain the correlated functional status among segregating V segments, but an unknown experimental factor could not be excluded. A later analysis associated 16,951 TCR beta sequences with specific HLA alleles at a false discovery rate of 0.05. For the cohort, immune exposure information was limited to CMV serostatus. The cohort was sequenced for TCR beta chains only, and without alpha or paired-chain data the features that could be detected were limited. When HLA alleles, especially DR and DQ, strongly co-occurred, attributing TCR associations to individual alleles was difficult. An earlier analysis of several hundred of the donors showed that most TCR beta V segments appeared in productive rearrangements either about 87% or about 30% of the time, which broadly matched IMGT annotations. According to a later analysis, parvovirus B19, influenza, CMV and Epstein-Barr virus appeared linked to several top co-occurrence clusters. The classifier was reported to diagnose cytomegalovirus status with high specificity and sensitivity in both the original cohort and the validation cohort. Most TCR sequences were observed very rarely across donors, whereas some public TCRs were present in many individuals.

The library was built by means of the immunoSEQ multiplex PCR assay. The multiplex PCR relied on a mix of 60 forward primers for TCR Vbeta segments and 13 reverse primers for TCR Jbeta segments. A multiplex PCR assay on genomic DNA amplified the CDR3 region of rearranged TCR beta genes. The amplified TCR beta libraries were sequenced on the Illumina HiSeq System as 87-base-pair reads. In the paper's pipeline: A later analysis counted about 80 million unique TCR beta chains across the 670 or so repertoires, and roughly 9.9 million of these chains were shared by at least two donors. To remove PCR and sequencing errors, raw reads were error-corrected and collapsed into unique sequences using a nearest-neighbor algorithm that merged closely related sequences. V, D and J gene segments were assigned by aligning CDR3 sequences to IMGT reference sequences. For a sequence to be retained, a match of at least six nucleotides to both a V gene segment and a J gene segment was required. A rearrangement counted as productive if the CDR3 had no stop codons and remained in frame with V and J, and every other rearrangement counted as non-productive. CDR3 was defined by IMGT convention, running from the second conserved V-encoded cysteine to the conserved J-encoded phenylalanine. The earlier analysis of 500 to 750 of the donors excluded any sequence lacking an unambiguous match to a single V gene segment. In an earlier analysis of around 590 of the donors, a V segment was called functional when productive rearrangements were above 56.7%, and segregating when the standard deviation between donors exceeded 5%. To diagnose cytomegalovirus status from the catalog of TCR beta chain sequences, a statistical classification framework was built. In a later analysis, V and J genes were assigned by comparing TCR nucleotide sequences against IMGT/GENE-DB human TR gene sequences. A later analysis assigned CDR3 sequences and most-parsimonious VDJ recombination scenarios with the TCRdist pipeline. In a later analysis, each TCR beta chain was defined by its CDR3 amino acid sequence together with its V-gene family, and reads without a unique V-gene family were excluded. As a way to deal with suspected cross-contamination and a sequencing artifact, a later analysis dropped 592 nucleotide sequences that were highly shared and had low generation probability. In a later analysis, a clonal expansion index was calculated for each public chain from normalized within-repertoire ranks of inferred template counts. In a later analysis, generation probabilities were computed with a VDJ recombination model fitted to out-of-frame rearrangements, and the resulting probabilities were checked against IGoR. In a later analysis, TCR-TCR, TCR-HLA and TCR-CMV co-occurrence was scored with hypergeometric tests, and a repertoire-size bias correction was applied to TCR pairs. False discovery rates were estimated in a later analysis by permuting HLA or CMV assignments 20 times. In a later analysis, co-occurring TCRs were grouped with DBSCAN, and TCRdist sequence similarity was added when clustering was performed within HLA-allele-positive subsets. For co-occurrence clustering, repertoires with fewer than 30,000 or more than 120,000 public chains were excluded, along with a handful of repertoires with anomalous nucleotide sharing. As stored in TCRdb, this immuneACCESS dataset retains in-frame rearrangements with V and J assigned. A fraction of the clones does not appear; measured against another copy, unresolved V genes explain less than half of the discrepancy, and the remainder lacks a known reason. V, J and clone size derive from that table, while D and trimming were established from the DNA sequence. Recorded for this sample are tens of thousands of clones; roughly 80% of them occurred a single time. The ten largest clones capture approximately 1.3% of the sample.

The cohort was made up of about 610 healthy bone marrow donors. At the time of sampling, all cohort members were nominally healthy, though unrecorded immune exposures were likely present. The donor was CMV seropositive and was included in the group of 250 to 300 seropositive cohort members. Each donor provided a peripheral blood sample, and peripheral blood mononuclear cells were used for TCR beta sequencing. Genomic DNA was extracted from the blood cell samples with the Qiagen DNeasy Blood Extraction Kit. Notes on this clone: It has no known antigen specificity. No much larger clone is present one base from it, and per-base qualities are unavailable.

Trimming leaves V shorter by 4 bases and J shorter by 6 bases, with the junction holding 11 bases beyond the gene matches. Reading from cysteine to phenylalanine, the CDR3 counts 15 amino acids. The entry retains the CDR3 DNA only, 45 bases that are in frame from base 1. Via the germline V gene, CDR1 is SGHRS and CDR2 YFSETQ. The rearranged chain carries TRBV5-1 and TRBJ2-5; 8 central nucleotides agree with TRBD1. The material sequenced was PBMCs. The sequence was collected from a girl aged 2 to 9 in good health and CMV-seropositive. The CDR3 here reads CASSVGQASPQTQYF. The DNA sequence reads TGCGCCAGCAGCGTGGGACAGGCCTCGCCCCAGACCCAGTACTTC. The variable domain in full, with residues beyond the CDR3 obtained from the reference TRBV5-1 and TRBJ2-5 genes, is KAGVTQTPRYLIKTRGQQVTLSCSPISGHRSVSWYQQTPGQGLQFLFEYFSETQRNKGNFPGRFSGRQFSNSRSEMNVSTLELGDSALYLCASSVGQASPQTQYFGPGTRLLVL.